These 8 T cell receptor beta chains share one sample of origin, sequenced in a study of T cells in Graves' hyperthyroidism and ophthalmopathy (dated by TCRdb to 2018 to 2020). Preparation of the library involved multiplex PCR. Instrument on record: Illumina HiSeq 2000. The TCR beta CDR3 regions were amplified from the RNA transcripts. A first-round RT-PCR of the TCR CDR3 used the HTBI primer set with the Qiagen OneStep RT-PCR kit. TCRdb reprocessed the public reads (quality trimming at Q25 with fastp, clone calling with MiXCR) and kept in-frame beta chains. Each CDR3 protein gets just one entry, which takes the most common genes and DNA from the rows behind it. The sample table records about 380,000 distinct CDR3 sequences; roughly 20% of these occur just once. The ten largest clones take up less than 45% of the sample. The sample was blood. The receptors were sampled from a man between 18 and 35 years old with Graves' ophthalmopathy.

This clonotype was picked up many times. This sequence joins TRBV3-1 and TRBJ1-4, with D tentatively TRBD1 (6 bases). This CDR3 has 14 residues. V shed 6 bases and J shed 0 bases, with 8 bases lying between them. The germline gives CDR1 LGHDT, CDR2 YNNKEL (reference sequence). The CDR3 DNA reads as TGTGCCAGCAGACAGGGCGCAACTAATGAAAAACTGTTTTTT. Residues: CASRQGATNEKLFF.

The chain recombines TRBV5-1 with TRBJ2-1; 9 bases fit TRBD1. CDR1 is SGHRS and CDR2 is YFSETQ in the germline V gene. With 6 bases clipped from V and 5 bases from J, the junction kept 9 bases outside the gene matches. The CDR3 is 15 amino acids. The CDR3 loop is CASKPYRGRDNEQFF. Written as DNA, the CDR3 is TGCGCCAGCAAACCCTACAGGGGGCGCGACAATGAGCAGTTCTTC.

This clonotype was counted at least ten times. The chain uses TRBV11-2 and TRBJ1-1, with 7 bases lining up with TRBD1. CDR1 and CDR2 from the germline V gene are SGHAT and FQNNGV. The ends lost 7 bases at V and 5 bases at J; junction bases unmatched: 4. The CDR3 sequence is 12 residues long. The CDR3 sequence is CASTSGGTEAFF. The CDR3 DNA is TGTGCCAGCACCTCAGGGGGGACTGAAGCTTTCTTT.

The chain links TRBV19 to TRBJ1-6; 7 bases map to TRBD1. With 0 bases clipped from V and 5 bases from J, the junction kept 1 base outside the gene matches. Germline loops: CDR1 LNHDA, CDR2 SQIVND (reference sequence). The length of the CDR3 is 15 residues. CDR3 DNA sequence: TGTGCCAGTAGTATAGAGGGGACAGATAATTCACCCCTCCACTTT. This codes for CASSIEGTDNSPLHF.

This clonotype has at least ten counts. This rearrangement joins TRBV3-1 to TRBJ1-1; D perhaps matches TRBD1 (6 bases). The V gene lost 0 bases and the J gene lost 0 bases, with 8 bases spanning the gap. Germline V lookup: CDR1 LGHDT, CDR2 YNNKEL (reference sequence). The CDR3 has 15 amino acids. The CDR3 nucleotides read TGTGCCAGCAGCCAAGATACAGGGTTGAACACTGAAGCTTTCTTT. The encoded protein is CASSQDTGLNTEAFF.

CDR3 in amino acids: CSARETGQGYNSPLHF. CDR3 in DNA: TGCAGTGCTAGAGAAACGGGACAGGGTTATAATTCACCCCTCCACTTT. The chain recombines TRBV20-1 with TRBJ1-6, with TRBD1 matching 9 bases. Germline V gives CDR1 DFQATT, CDR2 SNEGSKA (reference sequence). The CDR3 loop spans 16 amino acids. Trimming at V came to 0 bases and at J to 4 bases, leaving 4 bases not matched to a gene.

Worth noting for this clonotype: The junction and the germline gene differ at one end; a read error may be behind it. The chain links TRBV3-1 to TRBJ2-1; D is perhaps TRBD2 (6 bases). Per germline, CDR1 LGHDT and CDR2 YNNKEL (reference sequence). The CDR3 extends over 16 amino acids. The CDR3: CAGSQTEAGSYNEQFF. The CDR3 DNA is TGTGCCGGCAGCCAAACTGAAGCGGGCTCCTACAATGAGCAGTTCTTC.

This clonotype was picked up many times. The chain employs TRBV7-9 and TRBJ1-2, with D hard to call. This CDR3 contains 12 residues. CDR1 SEHNR and CDR2 FQNEAQ come from the germline V gene (reference sequence). With 5 bases removed from V and 6 bases from J, the gap between germline ends came to 10 bases. This CDR3 is CASSHAGDGYTF. The CDR3 DNA reads as TGTGCCAGCAGCCATGCCGGGGATGGCTACACCTTC.